This entry lists 27 T cell receptor beta chains sequenced from one sample in a study of blood T cell repertoires in COVID-19. Libraries were prepared by immunoSEQ multiplex PCR; TCRdb keeps only in-frame clonotypes and omits some of them. The sample lists hundreds of thousands of clones, 88% occurring once. Sequencing input: peripheral blood. The receptors were gathered from a man between 18 and 29 years old with active or convalescent COVID-19.

This clone was seen once. The V gene is TRBV7-9, the J gene TRBJ2-7, with D tentatively TRBD1 (6 bases). The CDR3 sequence is 16 residues long. Germline CDR1 is SEHNR and CDR2 is FQNEAQ (reference sequence). Between the trimmed V and J ends, which lost 7 bases and 3 bases, there was a span of 22 bases. CDR3 DNA: TGTGCCAGCAACCTTACTCCGGCAGGGGCGGTCTACGAGCAGTACTTC. This encodes CASNLTPAGAVYEQYF.

This rearrangement joins TRBV27 to TRBJ2-4; tentatively, D is TRBD1 (5 bases). The CDR3 covers 16 residues. The V end was cut by 1 base, the J end by 2 bases, with 12 bases between. Germline V gene data show CDR1 as MNHEY and CDR2 as SMNVEV (reference sequence). Written as DNA, the CDR3 is TGTGCCAGCAGTTTATTGGGGCTCGGATCCAAAAACATTCAGTACTTC. It encodes CASSLLGLGSKNIQYF.

Of note for this clone: This sample also contains other DNA sequences that code for the same CDR3. The rearrangement uses TRBV9 and TRBJ1-3; D gene ambiguous. Germline CDR1 and CDR2: SGDLS and YYNGEE. V was shortened by 2 bases and J by 0 bases, with 6 bases between the two germline ends. The CDR3 length is 14 residues. The CDR3 sequence: CASSVDSSGNTIYF. The CDR3 region has the DNA TGTGCCAGCAGCGTCGACTCCTCTGGAAACACCATATATTTT.

The V gene is TRBV2, the J gene TRBJ1-2; 7 nucleotides match TRBD1. CDR3 size: 16 residues. From germline, CDR1 is SNHLY and CDR2 FYNNEI. V lost 0 bases, J lost 4 bases, and 8 bases stayed unmatched. The CDR3 spells CASSEALYRGGYGYTF. CDR3 DNA: TGTGCCAGCAGTGAAGCGCTTTACAGGGGTGGCTATGGCTACACCTTC.

This rearrangement joins TRBV3-1 (or the pseudogene TRBV3-2) to TRBJ2-7, with D perhaps TRBD2 (5 bases). There are 16 residues in the CDR3. Trimming cost V 3 bases and J 3 bases, with 18 bases left between them. Per germline, CDR1 LGHDT and CDR2 YNNKEL (reference sequence). CDR3 residues: CASSHQRTAFLYEQYF. The CDR3, as DNA: TGTGCCAGCAGCCATCAACGGACTGCCTTTCTCTACGAGCAGTACTTC.

The CDR3 nucleotides read TGCGCCAGCAGCCAAACGCAGGGATCGGTGGGCTACACCTTC. Translating it yields CASSQTQGSVGYTF. The chain carries TRBV5-1 and TRBJ1-2, with D tentatively TRBD1 (5 bases). Trimming removed 4 bases from V and 8 bases from J, with 18 bases in between. Germline CDR1 is SGHRS and CDR2 is YFSETQ. The CDR3 runs 14 residues.

This rearrangement joins TRBV3-1 (or the pseudogene TRBV3-2) to TRBJ2-2; D possibly corresponds to TRBD2 (5 bases). The CDR3 is 14 residues long. Germline V gene sequence: CDR1 LGHDT, CDR2 YNNKEL (reference sequence). The V end was cut by 4 bases, the J end by 8 bases, with 14 bases between. Written as DNA, the CDR3 is TGTGCCAGCAGCCGGGAAATGGGAGTGGGGGAGCTGTTTTTT. This encodes CASSREMGVGELFF.

CDR3 DNA: TGTGCCAGTAGTTCGTCGCAAACACAGGACAACGGGGAGCTGTTTTTT. Its protein is CASSSSQTQDNGELFF. This sequence joins TRBV19 and TRBJ2-2; tentative D call: TRBD1 (5 bases). The CDR3 runs 16 residues. The germline gives CDR1 LNHDA, CDR2 SQIVND (reference sequence). Trimming left V 5 bases short and J 7 bases short, with 20 bases between.

The rearrangement links TRBV19 to TRBJ2-7; 8 nucleotides match TRBD1. CDR3 size: 16 residues. In germline, CDR1 is LNHDA, CDR2 SQIVND (reference sequence). The trim removed 5 bases at V and 5 bases at J, leaving 14 bases unmatched. CDR3 sequence reads: CASSPRTGSLPDEQYF. The CDR3 DNA is TGTGCCAGTAGTCCGAGGACAGGGTCGCTCCCCGACGAGCAGTACTTC.

The V gene is TRBV7-8, the J gene TRBJ2-3, with 10 bases lining up with TRBD2. Germline CDR1 and CDR2: SGHVS and FQNEAQ. The CDR3 is made up of 15 amino acids. V shed 4 bases, J shed 6 bases, and the junction held 7 bases outside the gene matches. CDR3: CASSSKRGGFDTQYF. Here the CDR3 DNA reads TGTGCCAGCAGCTCCAAGCGGGGGGGCTTTGATACGCAGTATTTT. Full variable domain (missing parts from reference TRBV7-8 and TRBJ2-3): GAGVSQSPRYKVAKRGQDVALRCDPISGHVSLFWYQQALGQGPEFLTYFQNEAQLDKSGLPSDRFFAERPEGSVSTLKIQRTQQEDSAVYLCASSSKRGGFDTQYFGPGTRLTVL.

The rearrangement uses TRBV7-9 and TRBJ1-1, with a tentative D call TRBD1 (5 bases). This CDR3 is 14 amino acids long. Germline V gene data show CDR1 as SEHNR and CDR2 as FQNEAQ (reference sequence). The ends were cut back, 3 bases at V and 1 base at J, with 9 bases in the middle. CDR3 sequence reads: CASSFGGENTEAFF. DNA for the CDR3: TGTGCCAGCAGCTTCGGGGGGGAGAACACTGAAGCTTTCTTT.

This rearrangement joins TRBV7-9 to TRBJ2-7; TRBD1 agrees at 8 bases. The CDR3 covers 14 residues. V shed 1 base, J shed 6 bases, and the junction held 5 bases outside the gene matches. Germline V gene sequence: CDR1 SEHNR, CDR2 FQNEAQ (reference sequence). CDR3 nucleotides: TGTGCCAGCAGCTTAGGGACAGGGTCGGGCGAGCAGTACTTC. Translation gives CASSLGTGSGEQYF.

The J gene is TRBJ2-7, the V gene TRBV9, with 9 bases that match TRBD1. There are 15 residues in the CDR3. The germline V gene has CDR1 SGDLS and CDR2 YYNGEE. Trimming cost V 4 bases and J 6 bases; bases outside gene matches: 11. CDR3 nucleotide sequence: TGTGCCAGCAGCCCCCAGGCCCACAGGGGGCGCGAGCAGTACTTC. Its translation is CASSPQAHRGREQYF.

J is TRBJ1-2 and V is TRBV6-5; tentatively, D is TRBD1 (6 bases). Per germline, CDR1 MNHEY and CDR2 SVGAGI. V lost 6 bases and J lost 6, with 8 bases in between. The CDR3 has 11 residues. Here the CDR3 DNA reads TGTGCCAGCAGCCACAGGGATGGCTACACCTTC. This sequence encodes CASSHRDGYTF.

The chain is built from TRBV7-8 and TRBJ1-2; weak D call: TRBD1 (5 bases). In germline, CDR1 is SGHVS, CDR2 FQNEAQ. The CDR3 contains 16 residues. V was clipped by 1 base and J by 0 bases, with 12 bases between them. DNA of the CDR3: TGTGCCAGCAGCTTAGGGAGCGGGGGGGCTAACTATGGCTACACCTTC. Translating gives CASSLGSGGANYGYTF.

The V gene is TRBV11-2, the J gene TRBJ2-7; no definite D call. The germline CDR1 and CDR2 sequences are SGHAT and FQNNGV. The V end was cut by 4 bases, the J end by 3 bases, with 13 bases between. This CDR3 spans 14 amino acids. CDR3 sequence: CASSYILVGYEQYF. The CDR3 DNA sequence: TGTGCCAGCAGCTATATTTTAGTCGGCTACGAGCAGTACTTC. Full variable domain (rest looked up from reference TRBV11-2 and TRBJ2-7): EAGVAQSPRYKIIEKRQSVAFWCNPISGHATLYWYQQILGQGPKLLIQFQNNGVVDDSQLPKDRFSAERLKGVDSTLKIQPAKLEDSAVYLCASSYILVGYEQYFGPGTRLTVT.

V and J are TRBV19 and TRBJ1-2, with D maybe TRBD1 (5 bases). The CDR3 has 13 amino acids. V lost 7 bases and J 4 bases, leaving 13 bases between the germline ends. Germline V gene lookup returns CDR1 LNHDA and CDR2 SQIVND (reference sequence). For the CDR3, the DNA is TGTGCCAGTACTCTGGGGCGTGGCTATGGCTACACCTTC. Translated: CASTLGRGYGYTF.

The chain couples TRBV19 to TRBJ2-5; 10 bases are a match to TRBD1. The CDR3 has 14 residues. J gave up 2 bases and V 8 bases, and 5 bases lay outside the gene matches. Germline lookup yields CDR1 LNHDA and CDR2 SQIVND (reference sequence). The CDR3: CASHGTGEQETQYF. The CDR3, as DNA: TGTGCCAGTCACGGGACAGGGGAACAAGAGACCCAGTACTTC.

This rearrangement joins TRBV6-5 to TRBJ1-2; a weak D match, TRBD1 (5 bases). This CDR3 has 14 amino acids. Trimming shortened V by 2 bases and J by 4 bases, and 11 bases separated the two germline ends. CDR1 is MNHEY, CDR2 SVGAGI, per germline. CDR3 sequence (DNA): TGTGCCAGCAGTTACGGGGGGAGCGGCTATGGCTACACCTTC. It is translated as CASSYGGSGYGYTF.

V and J are TRBV14 and TRBJ2-5; TRBD2 agrees at 8 bases. The germline V gene encodes CDR1 SGHDN and CDR2 FVKESK. The J segment lost 2 bases and the V segment lost 4 bases, leaving 9 bases of the junction unmatched. The CDR3 has 16 amino acids. CDR3 in amino acids: CASSRLAGITQETQYF. The CDR3 DNA follows: TGTGCCAGCAGCCGGCTAGCGGGTATCACGCAAGAGACCCAGTACTTC.

This clone was seen only once. The chain uses TRBV7-6 and TRBJ2-7, with 9 bases matching TRBD1. Trimming took 4 bases from V and 3 from J; bases not matched to a gene: 4. The CDR3 has 14 residues. Germline V gives CDR1 SGHVS, CDR2 FNYEAQ. CDR3 bases: TGTGCCAGCAGCTCACAGGGGGCGATCTACGAGCAGTACTTC. This translates into CASSSQGAIYEQYF.

The CDR3 loop is CASSQGTGEGEQYF. Written as DNA, the CDR3 is TGCGCCAGCAGCCAAGGGACAGGGGAAGGCGAGCAGTACTTC. This chain connects TRBV4-3 to TRBJ2-7; 9 bases match TRBD1. The CDR3 length is 14 residues. Trimming removed 1 base from V and 6 bases from J; junction bases left unmatched: 4. Germline-derived CDR1 and CDR2 are LGHNA and YSLEER.

The gene calls are TRBV11-2 and TRBJ1-6; no clear D. The germline gives CDR1 SGHAT, CDR2 FQNNGV. This CDR3 has 11 amino acids. With 3 bases removed from V and 11 bases from J, the gap between germline ends came to 5 bases. As DNA, the CDR3 is TGTGCCAGCAGCTTCGGGACACCCCTCCACTTT. Its protein is CASSFGTPLHF.

This chain links TRBV2 with TRBJ2-7; D not certain. Germline CDR1 SNHLY, CDR2 FYNNEI. The V end was cut by 7 bases, the J end by 3 bases, with 13 bases between. CDR3 length: 13 amino acids. In DNA, the CDR3 is TGTGCCAGCATTTTGCGACCGGGCTACGAGCAGTACTTC. Translating it yields CASILRPGYEQYF.

Within the sample, this clone is medium-sized. Other DNA sequences in the same sample also yield this CDR3. CDR3 sequence: CASSLKGQGSSPLHF. Here the CDR3 DNA reads TGCGCCAGCAGCTTAAAGGGACAGGGGAGTTCACCCCTCCACTTT. V is TRBV5-1 and J is TRBJ1-6, with 10 bases matching TRBD1. From germline, CDR1 is SGHRS and CDR2 YFSETQ. V lost 2 bases, J lost 9 bases, and 5 bases stayed unmatched. The CDR3 sequence is 15 residues long.

The chain's CDR3 is CASSLGQGATGELFF. For the CDR3, the DNA is TGTGCCAGCAGTTTAGGTCAGGGGGCCACCGGGGAGCTGTTTTTT. This sequence joins TRBV6-2 or TRBV6-3 and TRBJ2-2, with 8 positions matching TRBD1. Per the germline V gene, CDR1 is MNHEY and CDR2 is SVGEGT. CDR3 length equals 15 residues. V was pared by 4 bases and J by 4 bases, with 5 bases of the junction left unmatched.

Here the CDR3 DNA reads TGTGCCAGCAGCTTGGGTAGCGGGGAGGGGAATGAGCAGTTCTTC. This sequence encodes CASSLGSGEGNEQFF. The V call is TRBV5-4, the J call TRBJ2-1; 8 bases fit TRBD2. With 0 bases clipped from V and 7 bases from J, the junction kept 6 bases outside the gene matches. Germline lookup yields CDR1 SGHNT and CDR2 YYREEE (reference sequence). CDR3 size: 15 residues.